This T cell receptor beta chain was captured by sequencing in a study of monozygotic twins with inflammatory bowel disease. Germline-derived CDR1 and CDR2 are SGHRS and YFSETQ. CDR3 length: 15 amino acids. Each UMI harboured a 6-nucleotide sample barcode and was appended via template switching. Reprocessing the 5' RACE reads, TCRdb reports a single entry for every CDR3 protein and omits DNA. The sample totals about 450,000 distinct CDR3 sequences; its top ten clones hold about 2.6%. Sequenced material: blood. The chain recombines TRBV5-1 with TRBJ2-3; TCRdb's D gene call, TRBD1, goes unchecked for lack of DNA. This clonotype originated in a human donor with ulcerative colitis or Crohn's disease, or a healthy co-twin of an affected twin (not recorded which). This CDR3 reads CASSLGTGNPDTQYF.